These 10 T cell receptor beta chains were sequenced from one sample in a study of T cell responses to AZD1222 COVID-19 vaccine. Produced via immunoSEQ multiplex PCR; TCRdb's table is partial and in-frame only. The table has about 180,000 clones, around nine tenths seen once. Sample: peripheral blood, taken on day 0 of AZD1222 vaccination. These receptors were obtained from an adult in good health.

J is TRBJ2-7 and V is TRBV7-2; 7 nucleotides align to TRBD1. The CDR3 is 14 amino acids. In germline, CDR1 is SGHTA, CDR2 FQGNSA. V lost 1 base and J lost 4; bases outside the gene matches: 4. CDR3 in DNA: TGTGCCAGCAGCTTAGACAGGGGATTGTACGAGCAGTACTTC. Its protein product is CASSLDRGLYEQYF.

This chain joins TRBV13 and TRBJ2-1, with D maybe TRBD1 (5 bases). The CDR3 has 13 residues. V lost 2 bases and J 8 bases, leaving 10 bases between the germline ends. CDR1 and CDR2 from the germline V gene are PRHDT and FYEKMQ (reference sequence). Here the CDR3 DNA reads TGTGCCAGCAGCTTAAGACAGATCGATGAGCAGTTCTTC. As protein: CASSLRQIDEQFF.

Note on this clone: Sequence at one end of the junction differs from germline and may be a read error. The chain employs TRBV2 and TRBJ1-4; D perhaps matches TRBD1 (6 bases). Germline CDR1 reads SNHLY; CDR2 reads FYNNEI. The CDR3 consists of 12 residues. Here the CDR3 DNA reads TGTGGCAGCAGGGGAGCTAATGAAAAACTGTTTTTT. Encoded protein: CGSRGANEKLFF. Supplemented by reference TRBV2 and TRBJ1-4, the full variable domain reads EPEVTQTPSHQVTQMGQEVILRCVPISNHLYFYWYRQILGQKVEFLVSFYNNEISEKSEIFDDQFSVERPDGSNFTLKIRSTKLEDSAMYFCGSRGANEKLFFGSGTQLSVL.

This clone was picked up one time. The chain couples TRBV11-2 to TRBJ2-7, with D uncertain. Trimming took off 2 bases at V and 3 bases at J, with 14 bases between the two ends. The CDR3 is 15 residues long. Germline V lookup: CDR1 SGHAT, CDR2 FQNNGV. The CDR3 nucleotides are TGTGCCAGCAGCTTATCCCCCCTGGACGGCTACGAGCAGTACTTC. Translated, it gives CASSLSPLDGYEQYF.

CDR3 residues: CASSLDQMGAAYTF. The CDR3 DNA is TGCGCCAGCAGCTTGGATCAAATGGGGGCGGCCTACACCTTC. The chain is built from TRBV5-1 and TRBJ1-2; TRBD1 might be the D (6 bases). The CDR3 extends over 14 amino acids. Per the germline V gene, CDR1 is SGHRS and CDR2 is YFSETQ. The V gene lost 0 bases and the J gene lost 10 bases, with 16 bases spanning the gap.

Concerning this clone itself: Other DNA sequences in the sample encode the same CDR3. V usage is TRBV28 and J usage is TRBJ1-3; TRBD1 is a possible D gene (5 bases). Trimming removed 11 bases from V and 1 base from J, with 9 bases in between. The CDR3 sequence is 12 residues long. The germline V gene encodes CDR1 MDHEN and CDR2 SYDVKM. The CDR3 here is CAGGTSGNTIYF. DNA of the CDR3: TGTGCCGGGGGGACTTCTGGAAACACCATATATTTT.

This clone came up once. The V and J genes are TRBV18 and TRBJ2-6; no clear D. The V gene lost 3 bases and the J gene lost 0 bases, with 3 bases spanning the gap. The CDR3 is 14 residues long. From germline, CDR1 is KGHSH and CDR2 LQKENI. CDR3 DNA: TGTGCCAGCTCACCGCCCTCTGGGGCCAACGTCCTGACTTTC. This translates into CASSPPSGANVLTF.

The V gene is TRBV28, the J gene TRBJ1-2; 8 bases are shared with TRBD1. Germline values: CDR1 MDHEN, CDR2 SYDVKM. This CDR3 has 13 residues. The J segment lost 7 bases and the V segment lost 6 bases, leaving 7 bases of the junction unmatched. CDR3 bases: TGTGCCAGCAGCCGGGGACAGGAGGCTGGCTACACCTTC. This encodes CASSRGQEAGYTF.

The genes are TRBV12-5 and TRBJ2-1; D unclear. This CDR3 contains 13 residues. CDR1 and CDR2 (germline): LGHNT, FRNRAP. V dropped 4 bases and J dropped 7 bases, with 11 bases sitting between them. CDR3 amino acids: CASGSSLKNEQFF. The CDR3 DNA reads as TGTGCTAGTGGTTCCTCCTTGAAGAATGAGCAGTTCTTC.

The sample holds a few counts of this clone. The V gene is TRBV29-1, the J gene TRBJ2-1, with TRBD2 matching 14 bases. The ends lost 8 bases at V and 6 bases at J; junction bases unmatched: 6. CDR3 length equals 14 residues. The V gene's germline CDR1 is SQVTM and CDR2 ANQGSEA. CDR3 residues: CSSSGLAGVNEQFF. The DNA of the CDR3 is TGCAGCTCCTCGGGACTAGCGGGGGTCAATGAGCAGTTCTTC.